The T cell receptor beta chain under discussion was sequenced for a study of control samples from healthy donors and cancer patients. CDR3 length equals 16 residues. CDR1 is WNHNN, CDR2 SYGVQD, per germline (reference sequence). V was clipped by 6 bases and J by 8 bases, with 22 bases between them. The method was immunoSEQ multiplex PCR; TCRdb's version includes in-frame clones alone and lacks a portion of them. The profile covers 84,000 or so clones, with roughly 89% appearing a single time and less than 20% taken by the ten largest. The sequenced material came from blood. The receptor comes from a man aged 25-40 years in good health. This chain joins TRBV10-1 and TRBJ1-4; a weak D match, TRBD1 (5 bases). CDR3 sequence reads: CASRDGAGLACEKLFF. CDR3 in DNA: TGCGCCAGCAGGGATGGGGCGGGCCTTGCCTGCGAAAAACTGTTTTTT.